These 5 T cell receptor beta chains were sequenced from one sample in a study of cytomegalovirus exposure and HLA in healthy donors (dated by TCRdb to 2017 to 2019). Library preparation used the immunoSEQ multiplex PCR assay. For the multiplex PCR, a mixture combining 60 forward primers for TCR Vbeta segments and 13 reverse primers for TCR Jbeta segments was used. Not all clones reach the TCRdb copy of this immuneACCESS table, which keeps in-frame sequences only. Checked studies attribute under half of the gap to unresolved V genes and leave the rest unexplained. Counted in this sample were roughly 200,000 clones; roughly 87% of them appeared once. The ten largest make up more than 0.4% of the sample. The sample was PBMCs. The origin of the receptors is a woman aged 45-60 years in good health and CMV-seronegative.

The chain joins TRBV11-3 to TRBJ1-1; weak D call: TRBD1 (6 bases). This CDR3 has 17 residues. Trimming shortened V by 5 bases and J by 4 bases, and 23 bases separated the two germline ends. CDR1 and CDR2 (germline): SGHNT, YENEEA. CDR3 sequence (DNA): TGTGCCAGCAGCCCCGATTCCAGGGGCGCAAGGAGCACTGAAGCTTTCTTT. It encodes CASSPDSRGARSTEAFF.

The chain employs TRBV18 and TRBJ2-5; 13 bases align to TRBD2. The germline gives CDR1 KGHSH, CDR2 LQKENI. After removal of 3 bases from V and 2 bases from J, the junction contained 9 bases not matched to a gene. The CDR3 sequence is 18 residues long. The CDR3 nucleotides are TGTGCCAGCTCACCGGCGAGGGGGACTAGCGGGATTCAAGAGACCCAGTACTTC. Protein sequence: CASSPARGTSGIQETQYF.

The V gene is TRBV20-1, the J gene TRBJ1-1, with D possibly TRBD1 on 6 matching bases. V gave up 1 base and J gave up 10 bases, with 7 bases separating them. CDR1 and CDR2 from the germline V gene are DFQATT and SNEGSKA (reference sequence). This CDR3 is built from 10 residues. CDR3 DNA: TGCAGTGCTAGAGGAGGGGGAGCTTTCTTT. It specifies CSARGGGAFF.

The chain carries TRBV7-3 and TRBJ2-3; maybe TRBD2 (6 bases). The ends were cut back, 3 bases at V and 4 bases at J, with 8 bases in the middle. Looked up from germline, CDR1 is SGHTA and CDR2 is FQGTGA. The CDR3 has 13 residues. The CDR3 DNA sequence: TGTGCCAGCAGCTTCGTAGCGGCAGATACGCAGTATTTT. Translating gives CASSFVAADTQYF.

The CDR3 DNA reads TGTGCCACCAGCGAACACCCAACAGATACGCAGTATTTT. This translates into CATSEHPTDTQYF. V gene TRBV15 combines with J gene TRBJ2-3; D is unclear. The CDR3 covers 13 residues. Looked up from germline, CDR1 is LNHNV and CDR2 is YYDKDF (reference sequence). V was shortened by 5 bases and J by 3 bases, with 9 bases between the two germline ends.